The 26 T cell receptor beta chains presented below share a single source sample, sequenced in a study of Ad26.COV2.S vaccination and SARS-CoV-2 variants. Libraries were prepared by immunoSEQ multiplex PCR; TCRdb keeps only in-frame clonotypes and omits some of them. Found here are some 390,000 clones, approximately 90% of them singletons; the top ten hold 3.5%. The treatment is: around 19 received Ad26.COV2.S at low or high dose, single or two shots; 5 received placebo; per-sample allocation not given. Collection of samples fell on day 63 after the first vaccine or placebo injection. The sequenced sample was peripheral blood, obtained in a trial of Ad26.COV2.S vaccine versus placebo. These receptors were taken from a person between 18 and 60 years old who received the Ad26.COV2.S COVID-19 vaccine or a placebo.

This chain links TRBV19 with TRBJ1-2, with 11 nucleotides matching TRBD1. The CDR3 contains 18 residues. V shed 6 bases, J shed 4 bases, and the junction held 16 bases outside the gene matches. Per germline, CDR1 LNHDA and CDR2 SQIVND (reference sequence). The CDR3 loop reads CASSPPTGTGGIGYGYTF. CDR3 bases: TGTGCCAGTAGCCCGCCGACCGGGACAGGGGGTATCGGCTATGGCTACACCTTC.

The J gene is TRBJ2-1, the V gene TRBV15, with TRBD1 matching 7 bases. CDR1 and CDR2 (germline): LNHNV, YYDKDF (reference sequence). The CDR3 has 12 amino acids. The ends lost 0 bases at V and 16 bases at J; junction bases unmatched: 6. In DNA form, the CDR3 reads TGTGCCACCAGCAGAGATCGAACAGGGGTATTCTTC. Translating it yields CATSRDRTGVFF.

The chain links TRBV11-2 to TRBJ1-4; D remains unclear. Germline assignment: CDR1 SGHAT and CDR2 FQNNGV. The CDR3 has 15 amino acids. V dropped 4 bases and J dropped 3 bases, with 12 bases sitting between them. In DNA form, the CDR3 reads TGTGCCAGCAGCTCCCCACAAGGCCCTAATGAAAAACTGTTTTTT. It specifies CASSSPQGPNEKLFF.

The DNA for the CDR3 is TGTGCCTGGAGTGTATTGCACGGGGGCGACGAGCAGTACTTC. Protein: CAWSVLHGGDEQYF. The chain employs TRBV30 and TRBJ2-7, with D perhaps TRBD1 or TRBD2 (6 bases each). V was cut by 0 bases and J by 5 bases, with 14 bases left in between. Germline V gene data show CDR1 as GTSNPN and CDR2 as SVGIG (reference sequence). The CDR3 has 14 amino acids.

The chain links TRBV3-1 (or the pseudogene TRBV3-2) to TRBJ1-5, with 9 bases matching TRBD1. The trim removed 1 base at V and 4 bases at J, leaving 8 bases unmatched. This CDR3 comprises 17 residues. Germline V gene lookup returns CDR1 LGHDT and CDR2 YNNKEL (reference sequence). The CDR3 spells CASSQGLGQGRNQPQHF. CDR3 DNA: TGTGCCAGCAGCCAAGGACTGGGACAGGGTCGAAATCAGCCCCAGCATTTT.

The CDR3 protein is CASSLLPSFTTDTQYF. CDR3 in DNA: TGTGCCAGCAGCTTACTTCCTAGCTTTACTACAGATACGCAGTATTTT. This chain links TRBV11-1 with TRBJ2-3, with a tentative D call TRBD2 (5 bases). CDR1 and CDR2 (germline): SGHAT, FQDESV (reference sequence). The CDR3 length is 16 residues. The ends were cut back, 2 bases at V and 3 bases at J, with 15 bases in the middle.

The CDR3 region is CASRRSGGSSYNEQFF. The DNA for the CDR3 is TGTGCCAGCAGGAGAAGCGGGGGGAGCTCCTACAATGAGCAGTTCTTC. The V gene is TRBV7-2, the J gene TRBJ2-1; 9 positions agree with TRBD2. J lost 0 bases, V lost 6 bases, and 6 bases had no gene match. The CDR3 totals 16 residues. CDR1 is SGHTA and CDR2 is FQGNSA in the germline V gene.

The V call is TRBV27, the J call TRBJ1-6, with D perhaps TRBD1 (6 bases). Per germline, CDR1 MNHEY and CDR2 SMNVEV (reference sequence). V dropped 8 bases and J dropped 2 bases, with 13 bases sitting between them. The CDR3 is 15 residues long. CDR3 DNA: TGTGCCAGCTCTCGAGGGGGAGCCTATAATTCACCCCTCCACTTT. Protein sequence: CASSRGGAYNSPLHF.

The V and J genes are TRBV2 and TRBJ1-2, with 7 bases aligning to TRBD1. This CDR3 has 13 residues. CDR1 and CDR2 (germline): SNHLY, FYNNEI. J gave up 2 bases and V 3 bases, and 0 bases lay outside the gene matches. CDR3 protein: CASSDRGNYGYTF. The CDR3 DNA follows: TGTGCCAGCAGTGACAGGGGGAACTATGGCTACACCTTC.

V usage is TRBV2 and J usage is TRBJ2-7, with D possibly being TRBD1 or TRBD2 (5 bases each). CDR1 SNHLY and CDR2 FYNNEI come from the germline V gene. The CDR3 length is 13 residues. The V gene lost 6 bases and the J gene lost 3 bases, with 12 bases spanning the gap. As DNA, the CDR3 is TGTGCCAGCAGGAGGGACCTAAGCTACGAGCAGTACTTC. Translating gives CASRRDLSYEQYF. Based on the CDR3 plus reference TRBV2 and TRBJ2-7, the full variable domain is EPEVTQTPSHQVTQMGQEVILRCVPISNHLYFYWYRQILGQKVEFLVSFYNNEISEKSEIFDDQFSVERPDGSNFTLKIRSTKLEDSAMYFCASRRDLSYEQYFGPGTRLTVT.

The gene calls are TRBV19 and TRBJ1-2; D call uncertain. The V and J ends lost 7 bases and 2 bases respectively, with 11 bases between them. The CDR3 runs 13 residues. The germline V gene has CDR1 LNHDA and CDR2 SQIVND (reference sequence). CDR3 coding DNA: TGTGCCAGTAAGGTCAGGCCCAACTATGGCTACACCTTC. Its protein product is CASKVRPNYGYTF.

V usage is TRBV4-1 and J usage is TRBJ2-7, with D tentatively TRBD1 (5 bases). The ends were cut back, 1 base at V and 5 bases at J, with 15 bases in the middle. The CDR3 covers 15 residues. From germline, CDR1 is MGHRA and CDR2 YSYEKL. The CDR3, as DNA: TGCGCCAGCAGCCAAGTTAGCAGCAGGGTCCACGAGCAGTACTTC. This codes for CASSQVSSRVHEQYF.

The chain combines TRBV14 with TRBJ2-5; D uncertain. V was clipped by 4 bases and J by 5 bases, with 8 bases between them. The CDR3 sequence is 12 residues long. The germline V gene has CDR1 SGHDN and CDR2 FVKESK. The CDR3 loop reads CASSPPGETQYF. The CDR3 DNA reads TGTGCCAGCAGCCCCCCTGGGGAGACCCAGTACTTC.

The gene calls are TRBV5-8 and TRBJ1-3; possibly TRBD1 for D (5 bases). CDR1 SGHTS and CDR2 YDEGEE come from the germline V gene. This CDR3 spans 16 amino acids. Trimming pared 6 bases from V and 0 bases from J, leaving 16 bases between. The CDR3 sequence: CASTRGVPSSGNTIYF. The CDR3 region has the DNA TGTGCCAGCACCAGAGGGGTACCTAGCTCTGGAAACACCATATATTTT.

The chain couples TRBV4-1 to TRBJ1-5; tentatively, D is TRBD1 (5 bases). The CDR3 sequence is 17 residues long. The V gene lost 0 bases and the J gene lost 2 bases, with 14 bases spanning the gap. CDR1 is MGHRA, CDR2 YSYEKL, per germline. CDR3 region: CASSQDRATEGNQPQHF. The CDR3 bases are TGCGCCAGCAGCCAAGACCGCGCGACAGAGGGCAATCAGCCCCAGCATTTT.

The chain joins TRBV14 to TRBJ2-7; D gene uncertain. Trimming left V 0 bases short and J 3 bases short, with 9 bases between. The length of the CDR3 is 14 residues. Germline assignment: CDR1 SGHDN and CDR2 FVKESK. DNA of the CDR3: TGTGCCAGCAGCCAAGATGGGCAGAGCTACGAGCAGTACTTC. It is translated as CASSQDGQSYEQYF.

The V and J genes are TRBV4-2 and TRBJ2-3, with 8 bases that match TRBD2. The V gene end was trimmed by 3 bases and the J gene end by 2 bases; junction bases not matched to a gene: 10. Per the germline V gene, CDR1 is LGHNA and CDR2 is YNFKEQ. This CDR3 has 17 amino acids. The CDR3 spells CASSQGGAGAYTDTQYF. The CDR3 DNA is TGTGCCAGCAGCCAGGGGGGAGCGGGGGCCTACACAGATACGCAGTATTTT.

This clone was seen a few times. The V gene is TRBV19, the J gene TRBJ2-1, with D perhaps TRBD2 (5 bases). This CDR3 spans 14 amino acids. V was cut by 3 bases and J by 9 bases, with 15 bases left in between. Germline CDR1 and CDR2: LNHDA and SQIVND (reference sequence). The chain's CDR3 is CASSIDPHGGEQFF. For the CDR3, the DNA is TGTGCCAGTAGTATCGACCCCCACGGAGGTGAGCAGTTCTTC.

This chain joins TRBV19 and TRBJ2-5, with TRBD1 as a possible D gene (5 bases). This CDR3 has 14 residues. Trimming took 5 bases from V and 0 from J, leaving 10 bases between them. Germline V CDR1 and CDR2: LNHDA, SQIVND (reference sequence). CDR3 sequence: CASSDRIDQETQYF. The CDR3 nucleotides are TGTGCCAGTAGTGACAGAATTGACCAAGAGACCCAGTACTTC.

This sequence joins TRBV5-1 and TRBJ2-1; 9 nucleotides align to TRBD1. V was clipped by 3 bases and J by 6 bases; unmatched bases: 10. The germline V gene has CDR1 SGHRS and CDR2 YFSETQ. This CDR3 is built from 16 residues. CDR3 region: CASSYSWDRVANEQFF. The CDR3 region has the DNA TGCGCCAGCAGCTATAGCTGGGACAGGGTTGCCAATGAGCAGTTCTTC.

This clone was seen a few times. The chain combines TRBV10-1 with TRBJ1-3; maybe TRBD1 (5 bases). Trimming shortened V by 0 bases and J by 2 bases, and 8 bases separated the two germline ends. The CDR3 has 15 amino acids. Germline V CDR1 and CDR2: WNHNN, SYGVQD (reference sequence). CDR3 residues: CASSESGGTGNTIYF. Here the CDR3 DNA reads TGCGCCAGCAGTGAGTCCGGGGGGACTGGAAACACCATATATTTT.

This chain joins TRBV3-1 (or the pseudogene TRBV3-2) and TRBJ2-1; D may be TRBD2 (5 bases). Germline V gene lookup returns CDR1 LGHDT and CDR2 YNNKEL (reference sequence). The CDR3 extends over 16 amino acids. Trimming removed 0 bases at V and 6 bases at J, with 15 bases between. CDR3 sequence (DNA): TGTGCCAGCAGCCAAGACCAAGGCGGAGGTCGCAATGAGCAGTTCTTC. The encoded protein is CASSQDQGGGRNEQFF.

The rearrangement joins TRBV18 to TRBJ2-2; a weak D match, TRBD2 (6 bases). V was shortened by 3 bases and J by 3 bases, with 11 bases between the two germline ends. Per germline, CDR1 KGHSH and CDR2 LQKENI. The CDR3 runs to 15 residues. CDR3 bases: TGTGCCAGCTCACCGGGCGGGGCCTACACCGGGGAGCTGTTTTTT. Translating it yields CASSPGGAYTGELFF.

This chain uses TRBV5-1 with TRBJ2-2, with D perhaps matching TRBD2 (5 bases). CDR1 and CDR2 from the germline V gene are SGHRS and YFSETQ. The CDR3 runs 15 residues. With 2 bases removed from V and 7 bases from J, the gap between germline ends came to 15 bases. The CDR3 spells CASSLSHSGGGELFF. In DNA, the CDR3 is TGCGCCAGCAGCTTATCTCACAGCGGTGGCGGGGAGCTGTTTTTT.

The CDR3 DNA is TGTGCCAGCAGCACCCGGGACGCCCATGAGCAGTTCTTC. Translating it yields CASSTRDAHEQFF. The rearrangement links TRBV7-8 to TRBJ2-1, with D tentatively TRBD1 or TRBD2 (5 bases each). The CDR3 is 13 residues long. Trimming cost V 5 bases and J 8 bases, with 13 bases left between them. The V gene's germline CDR1 is SGHVS and CDR2 FQNEAQ.

Written as DNA, the CDR3 is TGTGCCAGCAGAATTAGTTCGAACACTGAAGCTTTCTTT. Protein sequence: CASRISSNTEAFF. V gene TRBV6-5 combines with J gene TRBJ1-1; D gene ambiguous. The CDR3 sequence is 13 residues long. Deletions cut 6 bases from V and 1 base from J, with 9 bases between. CDR1 MNHEY and CDR2 SVGAGI come from the germline V gene.